This T cell receptor beta chain was documented in a study of T cell responses to AZD1222 COVID-19 vaccine. Repertoires were generated with immunoSEQ multiplex PCR, while TCRdb's copy carries only in-frame clones and drops some. The sample holds around 78,000 clones, 90% to 95% seen once. This clone was detected only once. This CDR3 comprises 12 residues. The germline V gene encodes CDR1 GTSNPN and CDR2 SVGIG (reference sequence). V shed 5 bases and J 7 bases; nucleotides not matched to a gene: 6. Sequencing was performed on peripheral blood, taken on day 0 of MenACWY control vaccination. This sequence originates from an adult in good health. V usage is TRBV30 and J usage is TRBJ2-5, with 8 nucleotides matching TRBD1. The CDR3 loop reads CAWGTGGGTQYF. The DNA for the CDR3 is TGTGCCTGGGGGACAGGAGGGGGGACCCAGTACTTC.